This T cell receptor (beta chain) appears in the sequencing data of a study of shared clonotypes between healthy human individuals. The length of the CDR3 is 15 residues. CDR1 and CDR2 (germline): ENHRY, SYGVKD. The V end lost 6 bases, the J end lost 4 bases, and 16 bases lay between the germline ends. Profiling relied on immunoSEQ multiplex PCR, and the TCRdb table lists in-frame clones only, not all of them. The data show a few million clones, nearly 97% seen once. Sequenced: naive CD4+ T cells sorted from blood. Regarding subset: CD45RA+ positively selected. The source is a man between 18 and 29 years old in good health. The chain couples TRBV10-3 to TRBJ1-3; D ambiguous. In DNA, the CDR3 is TGTGCCATCAGATCGGCCTCTGGCGAGGGAAACACCATATATTTT. Protein: CAIRSASGEGNTIYF.